This T cell receptor beta chain was recovered during a study of cytomegalovirus exposure and HLA in healthy donors. Germline V gene lookup returns CDR1 ENHRY and CDR2 SYGVKD. The CDR3 loop spans 14 amino acids. The V and J ends lost 2 bases and 1 base, in that order; junction bases with no gene match: 1. In this sample, this clone turned up a few times. The PCR contained 60 Vbeta and 13 Jbeta primers. Clones were read by immunoSEQ multiplex PCR, and TCRdb kept only the in-frame ones, dropping some. The sample has under 200,000 clones, roughly 73% seen once. Specimen: PBMCs. The J gene is TRBJ2-5, the V gene TRBV10-3; 7 bases line up with TRBD2. This clonotype was obtained from a male donor in good health and CMV-seronegative. CDR3 protein: CAISERTSQETQYF. CDR3 in DNA: TGTGCCATCAGTGAGCGGACTAGCCAAGAGACCCAGTACTTC.